The sample holds many counts of the clone carrying this T cell receptor beta chain. Its antigen is currently unknown. This record comes from a study of beta chain features in type 1 diabetes. In the study overall: Patients did not differ from healthy donors in age, gender or cell yield. Study results and caveats: VDJ junctions from patients with type 1 diabetes contained fewer insertions and more deletions. For Type 1 diabetes patients, all four CD4+ subsets carried TCRB CDR3s that were moderately but significantly shorter.

Staining for CD45RO/CCR7/CD25/CD127/CD95/CD27 allowed sorting of CD4+ naive, central memory, regulatory and stem cell-like memory cells. Trimming cost V 9 bases and J 2 bases; bases outside gene matches: 4. This CDR3 has 13 residues. CDR1 and CDR2 from the germline V gene are LNHDA and SQIVND (reference sequence). Expressed TCRB transcripts were sequenced after all isolated RNA was converted to cDNA. The method was immunoSEQ multiplex PCR; TCRdb's version includes in-frame clones alone and lacks a portion of them. The table has about 180,000 clones, roughly 8% seen once; the top ten hold under 0.55%.

The sequenced sample consisted of central memory CD4+ T cells from blood. The chain joins TRBV19 to TRBJ1-5, with TRBD1 matching 7 bases. This sequence originates from a man aged 18 to 30 with type 1 diabetes. The CDR3 DNA is TGTGCCAGCTCGGGACAGCGCAATCAGCCCCAGCATTTT. Amino acid sequence: CASSGQRNQPQHF.